What follows describes a single TCR beta chain. Its antigen is currently not known. Base qualities are not at hand, and no much larger clone is one base apart. The method was the immunoSEQ multiplex PCR assay. For the multiplex PCR, a mixture combining 60 forward primers for TCR Vbeta segments and 13 reverse primers for TCR Jbeta segments was used. The CDR3 region of rearranged TCR beta genes was amplified from genomic DNA by a multiplex PCR assay. Amplified TCR beta libraries were sequenced as 87-base-pair reads on the Illumina HiSeq System. The study's own analysis went as follows. A later analysis counted about 82 million unique TCR beta chains across the roughly 700 repertoires, and around 12 million of these chains were shared by at least two donors. Raw reads were error-corrected and collapsed into unique sequences with a nearest-neighbor algorithm that merged closely related sequences to remove PCR and sequencing errors. To assign V, D and J gene segments, CDR3 sequences were aligned to IMGT reference sequences. Each retained sequence needed at least a six-nucleotide match to both a V gene segment and a J gene segment. A rearrangement counted as productive if the CDR3 had no stop codons and remained in frame with V and J, and every other rearrangement counted as non-productive. Following IMGT convention, CDR3 was defined as the stretch from the second conserved V-encoded cysteine to the conserved J-encoded phenylalanine. Sequences without an unambiguous match to a single V gene segment were excluded from the earlier analysis of approximately 560 of the donors. In an earlier analysis of approximately 550 of the donors, V segments were called functional above 56.7% productive rearrangements and were called segregating when the between-donor standard deviation exceeded 5%. A statistical classification framework was built to diagnose cytomegalovirus status from the catalog of TCR beta chain sequences. V and J gene assignment, in a later analysis, came from comparing TCR nucleotide sequences with IMGT/GENE-DB human TR gene sequences. A later analysis assigned CDR3 sequences and most-parsimonious VDJ recombination scenarios with the TCRdist pipeline. A later analysis defined each TCR beta chain by its CDR3 amino acid sequence plus V-gene family, and excluded reads lacking a unique V-gene family. A later analysis removed over 500 highly shared, low-generation-probability nucleotide sequences to deal with suspected cross-contamination and a sequencing artifact. For each public chain, a later analysis derived a clonal expansion index from normalized ranks of inferred template counts within each repertoire. In a later analysis, generation probabilities were computed using a VDJ recombination model fitted to out-of-frame rearrangements, and the results were checked against IGoR. In a later analysis, hypergeometric tests were used to score TCR-TCR, TCR-HLA and TCR-CMV co-occurrence, with a repertoire-size bias correction applied to TCR pairs. In a later analysis, false discovery rates were estimated by permuting HLA or CMV assignments 20 times. In a later analysis, co-occurring TCRs were grouped using DBSCAN, and TCRdist sequence similarity was added for clustering within HLA-allele-positive subsets. Co-occurrence clustering excluded repertoires with fewer than 30,000 or more than 120,000 public chains, plus five with anomalous nucleotide sharing. TCRdb holds this immuneACCESS table with in-frame rearrangements only. Some clones are missing; in checked studies, unresolved V genes explain under half, and the rest has no known cause. The DNA was the basis for D and trimming; V, J and clone size are from that table. A total of around 130,000 clones appear in this sample, around 67% of them only once. Less than 2.5% of the sample is in the top ten clones.

Via the germline V gene (reference sequence), CDR1 is LNHDA and CDR2 SQIVND. The CDR3 goes from the cysteine to the phenylalanine over 16 residues. The kept DNA is CDR3 alone, 48 bases in frame from the first base. From V the trimming removes 5 bases and from J it removes 0 bases, while the gene matches leave 4 bases of the junction unaccounted for. This entry is derived from a study of cytomegalovirus exposure and HLA in healthy donors (dated by TCRdb to about 2017). For the wider study: According to an earlier analysis of a few hundred of the donors, some 180 million T cells yielded 90 million to 130 million unique TCR beta sequences and around 280 Gb of sequence data. Among around 400 genotyped donors of the cohort, an average of approximately 240,000 unique TCR beta nucleotide sequences were sequenced per donor, around a sixth of them non-productive. To decide whether each TCR beta V gene segment behaved as functional or pseudogenic, an earlier analysis of approximately 600 of the donors relied on high-throughput TCR beta sequencing. The aim of the study was to test whether cataloging public T cell receptors could identify signatures of past pathogen exposure. Besides the first cohort of around 700 subjects, a separate validation cohort made up of 95 to 150 different subjects was used. The T cell repertoires of 666 subjects were profiled by immunosequencing and related to cytomegalovirus serostatus. Alongside the repertoire data, information on donor age, sex, ethnicity and CMV serostatus was compiled. The number of donors typed differed by locus, with roughly 629-640 for A, B, C, DRB1 and DQB1, around 520 for DQA1, approximately 580 for DPA1, and over 400 for DPB1. Genome-wide SNP genotypes for about 60% of the roughly 700 donors were used in a later genetic analysis, which treated that subset as a discovery cohort. Rather than drawing on any new phenotypic data, the later analysis identified candidate immune exposures from TCR beta sequences and the way those sequences occurred across donors. A handful of DR-DQ haplotypes were handled as single units for association and clustering because linkage in the cohort was strong. All discovery cohort repertoires had been generated on a single sequencing platform. An early release that covered about 600 HLA-typed donors contained approximately 300 gigabases of sequencing data and 80 million or so unique TCR sequences. In a later analysis, previously published TCR beta repertoires from hundreds of donors were re-analyzed and high-resolution HLA genotyping was added so that TCR occurrence patterns could be studied. Among the roughly 380 genotyped donors, around 81% belonged to the genetic ancestry cluster associated with self-reported Caucasian donors. HLA typing included class I and class II loci at four-digit resolution. To predict cytomegalovirus infection status, the study brought together high-throughput TCR immunosequencing, statistical association of individual TCRs with disease status, and machine learning.

The paper's findings and limits, for the study overall: CMV serostatus was the only immune exposure information available for the cohort. The cohort was sequenced for TCR beta chains only, and without alpha or paired-chain data the features that could be detected were limited. A further reported finding was that TCR beta sequences accurately predicted the HLA-A and HLA-B alleles for most subjects in the first cohort. According to a later analysis, TCR association rates differed among HLA loci, with DRB1 alleles showing the most associated TCRs and HLA-C alleles showing the fewest. It was suggested by the authors that the approach could potentially be generalized to other disease states and immunological phenotypes. A later analysis reported that several top co-occurrence clusters appeared linked to parvovirus B19, influenza, CMV and Epstein-Barr virus. A cluster of highly shared sequence variants was judged likely to be a technical artifact of the sequencing pipeline. V-gene and J-gene trimming of TCR beta chains was associated with a missense DCLRE1C variant in a later genetic analysis, and the association was replicated in an independent cohort. While some public TCRs were present in many individuals, most TCR sequences turned up only very rarely across donors. Sequencing depth was assumed to be roughly uniform across donors in the presence/absence analyses, though that assumption may not hold. Strong co-occurrence of HLA alleles, especially DR and DQ, made assigning TCR associations to individual alleles difficult. The earlier analysis of approximately 560 of the donors excluded 15 to 20 rarely observed V segments, including chromosome 9 orphons, because counts were too low. Three of the identified cytomegalovirus-associated TCR beta chains were confirmed in vitro to be specific for cytomegalovirus antigens. In a later analysis, HLA-associated TCR beta chains were found to be more clonally expanded and to have lower generation probabilities than equally common non-associated chains. Because some donors lacked HLA typing at each locus, the association tests relied only on the typed subset. In a later analysis, 15,000 to 20,000 TCR beta sequences were associated with specific HLA alleles at a false discovery rate of 0.05. Some IMGT-functional V segments, including TRBV6-2 and TRBV6-3, could not be distinguished by the 87-base-pair reads and were therefore excluded. The study listed approximately 150 TCR beta chains as associated with cytomegalovirus. Broadly in line with IMGT annotations, most TCR beta V segments showed up in productive rearrangements about 87% or about 30% of the time in an earlier analysis of under 700 of the donors. In a later genetic analysis, fewer N-insertions in productive TCRs were reported among donors in an Asian-associated ancestry cluster than the approximately 670-donor mean. Most CMV-associated TCR beta chains appeared to be HLA-restricted in a later analysis, and the HLA associations seemed to be driven largely by CMV exposure. Correlated functional status among segregating V segments might be attributable to linkage disequilibrium, but an unknown experimental factor could not be ruled out. The classifier was reported to diagnose cytomegalovirus status with high specificity and sensitivity in both the original and validation cohorts.

In total, 600 or so healthy bone marrow donors made up the cohort. Cohort members were all nominally healthy when sampled, although unrecorded immune exposures were likely present. The donor was CMV seropositive and was included in the group of 250 to 300 seropositive cohort members. Every donor gave a peripheral blood sample, and the peripheral blood mononuclear cells from that sample were used for TCR beta sequencing. Genomic DNA extraction from the blood cell samples was performed with the Qiagen DNeasy Blood Extraction Kit. The chain uses TRBV19 and TRBJ1-1; a stretch of 12 junction bases matches TRBD1. This receptor was obtained from a middle-aged woman in good health and CMV-seropositive. Source material: PBMCs. In nucleotides, the sequence is TGTGCCAGTAGTGAGGGACAGGGGGCTTTGAACACTGAAGCTTTCTTT. The resulting protein is CASSEGQGALNTEAFF.